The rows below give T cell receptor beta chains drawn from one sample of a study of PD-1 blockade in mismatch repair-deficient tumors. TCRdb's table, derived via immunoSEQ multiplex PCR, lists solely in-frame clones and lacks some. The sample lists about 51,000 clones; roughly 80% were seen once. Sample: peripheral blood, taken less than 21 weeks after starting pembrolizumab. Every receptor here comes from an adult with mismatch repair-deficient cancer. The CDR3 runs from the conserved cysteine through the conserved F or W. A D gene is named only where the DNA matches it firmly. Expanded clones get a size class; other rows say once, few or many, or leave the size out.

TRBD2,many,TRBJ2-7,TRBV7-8,CASSLREGSYEQYF
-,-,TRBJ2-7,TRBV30,CAWSVVADSYEQYF
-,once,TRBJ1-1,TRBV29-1,CSVETDQPMEAFF
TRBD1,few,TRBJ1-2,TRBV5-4,CASSLDRGAYGYTF
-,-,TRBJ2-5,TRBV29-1,CSVEKQETQYF
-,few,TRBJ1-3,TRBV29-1,CSVVRDSGNTIYF
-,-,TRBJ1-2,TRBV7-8,CASSLVGPRESGYTF
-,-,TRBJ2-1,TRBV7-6,CASSLATDNEQFF
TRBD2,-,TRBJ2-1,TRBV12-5,CASGPDLSSGRTYNEQFF
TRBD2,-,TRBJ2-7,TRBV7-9,CASSLREGSYEQYF
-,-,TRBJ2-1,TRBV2,CASRTQASSYNEQFF
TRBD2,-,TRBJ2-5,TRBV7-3,CASSPPGSGRGETQYF
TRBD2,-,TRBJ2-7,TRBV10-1,CASSDSRLAGSYEQYF
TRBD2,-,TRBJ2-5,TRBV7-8,CAGTSVQETQYF
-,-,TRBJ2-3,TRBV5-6,CASSLDRVQDTQYF
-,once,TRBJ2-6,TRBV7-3,CASSPFGRAGANVLTF
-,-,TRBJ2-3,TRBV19,CASSGMKRDTQYF